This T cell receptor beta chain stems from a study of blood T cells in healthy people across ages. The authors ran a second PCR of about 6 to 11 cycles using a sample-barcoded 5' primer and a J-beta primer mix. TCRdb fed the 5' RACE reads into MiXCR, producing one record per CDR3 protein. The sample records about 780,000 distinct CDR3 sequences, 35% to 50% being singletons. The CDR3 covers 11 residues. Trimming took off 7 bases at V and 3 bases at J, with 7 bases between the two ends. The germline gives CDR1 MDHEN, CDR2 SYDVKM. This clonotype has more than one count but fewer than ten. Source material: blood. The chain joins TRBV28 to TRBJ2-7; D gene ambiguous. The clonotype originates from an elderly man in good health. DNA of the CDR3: TGTGCCAGCACCTCGGACTACGAGCAGTACTTC. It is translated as CASTSDYEQYF. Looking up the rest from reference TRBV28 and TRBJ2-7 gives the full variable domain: DVKVTQSSRYLVKRTGEKVFLECVQDMDHENMFWYRQDPGLGLRLIYFSYDVKMKEKGDIPEGYSVSREKKERFSLILESASTNQTSMYLCASTSDYEQYFGPGTRLTVT.